The clone carrying this TCR beta chain was observed a handful of times. This entry belongs to a study of human T cells and chemical hapten exposure. Turning to the study itself: Women made up most patients, who had alopecia areata, totalis or universalis.

In the original processing: The median was 95,638 TCRs per sample, ranging roughly 20,000 to 750,000. TCRdb processed the RACE reads anew with MiXCR; each CDR3 protein has one entry. It is TCRdb's table, rather than the study itself, that gives the V and J calls and clone size. The table lists hundreds of thousands of distinct CDR3 sequences, about 6.9% of them singletons. Time point of the sample: patch test 2, 6 weeks after DPC sensitization. Treatment indicated: therapeutic diphenylcyclopropenone sensitization with weekly scalp DPC. Alopecia patients deemed DPC-suitable, aged 18 to 70, excluding pregnancy. Germline CDR1 is SNHLY and CDR2 is FYNNEI. V lost 2 bases and J 7 bases, leaving 11 bases between the germline ends. This CDR3 is 13 amino acids long.

This sequence originates from a woman younger than 30 with alopecia areata. Some clones in this sample may be carry-over from other donors' samples. The material was whole blood, obtained in connection with sensitization to the hapten diphenylcyclopropenone (DPC). The rearrangement uses TRBV2 and TRBJ2-5, with D tentatively TRBD1 or TRBD2 (5 bases each). This CDR3 reads CASSEQGRGTQYF. DNA of the CDR3: TGTGCCAGCAGTGAACAGGGACGGGGGACCCAGTACTTC.